The 20 T cell receptor beta chains listed next were all sequenced from one sample in a study of CD8 T cells in Susac syndrome. The RNA input was about 0.5 to 1 ug, and it was reverse transcribed with random hexamers. TCRdb reanalysed the immunoSEQ multiplex PCR reads using MiXCR and keeps one entry per CDR3 protein. The sample shows approximately 120,000 distinct CDR3 sequences, 90% to 95% of them seen only once. Material: CD4+ T cells from PBMCs. These receptors originate from a human donor in good health.

The chain has TRBV20-1 and TRBJ2-7; TRBD1 or TRBD2 may be the D gene (6 bases each). V lost 5 bases to trimming and J lost 6 bases, with 26 bases between them. This CDR3 is built from 16 residues. Germline V gene data show CDR1 as DFQATT and CDR2 as SNEGSKA (reference sequence). The CDR3 protein is CSARPPGASTSGEQYF. In DNA form, the CDR3 reads TGCAGTGCTCGCCCTCCGGGGGCTTCCACGTCGGGCGAGCAGTACTTC.

This rearrangement joins TRBV18 to TRBJ1-1; maybe TRBD1 (5 bases). V lost 3 bases to trimming and J lost 5 bases, with 13 bases between them. This CDR3 has 14 residues. Germline V gives CDR1 KGHSH, CDR2 LQKENI. This CDR3 is CASSPVGGGTEAFF. In nucleotides, the CDR3 is TGTGCCAGCTCACCCGTTGGGGGAGGGACTGAAGCTTTCTTT.

This chain connects TRBV30 to TRBJ2-3, with 10 bases that match TRBD2. CDR1 is GTSNPN, CDR2 SVGIG, per germline (reference sequence). With V trimmed by 2 bases and J by 5 bases, 7 bases remained unmatched. There are 15 residues in the CDR3. CDR3 amino acids: CAWSQPSGRGDTQYF. The DNA for the CDR3 is TGTGCCTGGAGTCAACCCAGCGGGAGGGGAGATACGCAGTATTTT.

The chain has TRBV3-1 and TRBJ1-1; D is perhaps TRBD1 (6 bases). The CDR3 is 14 residues long. Trimming stripped 2 bases from V and 5 bases from J, with 12 bases between. The V gene's germline CDR1 is LGHDT and CDR2 YNNKEL (reference sequence). CDR3 DNA sequence: TGTGCCAGCAGCCAAACCTACAGGGAGACTGAAGCTTTCTTT. It translates to CASSQTYRETEAFF.

V usage is TRBV18 and J usage is TRBJ2-1; the match to TRBD2 covers 13 bases. There are 19 residues in the CDR3. The germline gives CDR1 KGHSH, CDR2 LQKENI. V lost 6 bases and J lost 7; bases outside the gene matches: 18. This chain's CDR3 is CASSGQLRTSGRYRNEQFF. CDR3 nucleotides: TGTGCCAGCTCGGGACAACTACGGACTAGCGGGAGATATCGGAATGAGCAGTTCTTC.

This chain uses TRBV5-1 with TRBJ2-1, with 8 bases that match TRBD2. V lost 1 base and J lost 4; bases outside the gene matches: 4. Germline lookup yields CDR1 SGHRS and CDR2 YFSETQ. The CDR3 is 15 amino acids. As DNA, the CDR3 is TGCGCCAGCAGCTTGTCAACTAGCGGTTACAATGAGCAGTTCTTC. As protein: CASSLSTSGYNEQFF.

This chain links TRBV4-2 with TRBJ2-4; tentatively, D is TRBD2 (6 bases). The germline V gene has CDR1 LGHNA and CDR2 YNFKEQ. This CDR3 is built from 15 residues. Trimming shortened V by 0 bases and J by 0 bases, and 6 bases separated the two germline ends. CDR3 in DNA: TGTGCCAGCAGCCAAGAGGGGGGAGCCAAAAACATTCAGTACTTC. It codes for CASSQEGGAKNIQYF.

The chain couples TRBV6-5 to TRBJ1-1, with a tentative D call TRBD1 (5 bases). Trimming took off 2 bases at V and 5 bases at J, with 15 bases between the two ends. Germline assignment: CDR1 MNHEY and CDR2 SVGAGI. This CDR3 has 15 amino acids. The CDR3 spells CASSYENTGRTEAFF. The DNA for the CDR3 is TGTGCCAGCAGTTACGAAAATACAGGCAGAACTGAAGCTTTCTTT.

Only one count was recorded for this clonotype. The chain carries TRBV29-1 and TRBJ1-2; D perhaps matches TRBD1 (5 bases). Looked up from germline, CDR1 is SQVTM and CDR2 is ANQGSEA. V was trimmed by 1 base and J by 8 bases, leaving 17 bases between them. This CDR3 is 14 amino acids long. The CDR3 loop is CSVEVGRGVGGYTF. CDR3 nucleotides: TGCAGCGTTGAAGTTGGTAGGGGCGTAGGAGGCTACACCTTC.

The chain has TRBV4-3 and TRBJ2-1; D may be TRBD2 (7 bases). V lost 5 bases to trimming and J lost 0 bases, with 23 bases between them. The germline V gene encodes CDR1 LGHNA and CDR2 YSLEER. CDR3 length: 19 residues. CDR3 in DNA: TGCGCCAGCAGCTCCCAGCCGGGGGGAGGCAGGGGCTCCTACAATGAGCAGTTCTTC. Protein sequence: CASSSQPGGGRGSYNEQFF.

In its sample, this clonotype was seen once. This chain links TRBV29-1 with TRBJ1-5, with a tentative D call TRBD1 (6 bases). V was clipped by 4 bases and J by 6 bases, with 10 bases between them. Germline assignment: CDR1 SQVTM and CDR2 ANQGSEA. This CDR3 spans 12 amino acids. The CDR3 is CSVAQGGQPQHF. The CDR3 DNA sequence: TGCAGCGTTGCACAGGGAGGTCAGCCCCAGCATTTT.

This chain uses TRBV29-1 with TRBJ2-1; 8 bases line up with TRBD1. The CDR3 contains 15 residues. Unmatched junction bases numbered 8, after V lost 4 bases and J lost 3 bases. Germline V gene sequence: CDR1 SQVTM, CDR2 ANQGSEA. The CDR3 here is CSVGPLDRDYNEQFF. CDR3 bases: TGCAGCGTTGGGCCGTTGGACAGGGACTACAATGAGCAGTTCTTC.

This chain connects TRBV29-1 to TRBJ2-7, with 13 positions matching TRBD2. The CDR3 is 18 residues long. Germline V gene data show CDR1 as SQVTM and CDR2 as ANQGSEA. V lost 7 bases, J lost 5 bases, and 20 bases stayed unmatched. For the CDR3, the DNA is TGCAGCGCCAAGGGACAGGCCGGACTAGCGGGAGAAGTTCACGAGCAGTACTTC. It encodes CSAKGQAGLAGEVHEQYF.

CDR3 residues: CASSYSDSQETQYF. CDR3 sequence (DNA): TGTGCCAGCAGCTACTCGGACAGCCAAGAGACCCAGTACTTC. J is TRBJ2-5 and V is TRBV2, with D perhaps TRBD1 (6 bases). The CDR3 has 14 residues. Per germline, CDR1 SNHLY and CDR2 FYNNEI. Trimming took off 6 bases at V and 1 base at J, with 12 bases between the two ends.

The chain links TRBV30 to TRBJ2-1, with a possible D match to TRBD2 (6 bases). V was clipped by 3 bases and J by 4 bases, with 10 bases between them. Germline V gene lookup returns CDR1 GTSNPN and CDR2 SVGIG (reference sequence). The CDR3 is 13 amino acids. The CDR3 DNA is TGTGCCTGGAGCCTTAGCGGTTACAATGAGCAGTTCTTC. Protein product: CAWSLSGYNEQFF. The complete variable domain, with remaining parts taken from reference TRBV30 and TRBJ2-1, reads SQTIHQWPATLVQPVGSPLSLECTVEGTSNPNLYWYRQAAGRGLQLLFYSVGIGQISSEVPQNLSASRPQDRQFILSSKKLLLSDSGFYLCAWSLSGYNEQFFGPGTRLTVL.

This chain uses TRBV14 with TRBJ1-2, with TRBD1 matching 8 bases. With 6 bases clipped from V and 0 bases from J, the junction kept 9 bases outside the gene matches. This CDR3 has 16 residues. Germline CDR1 is SGHDN and CDR2 is FVKESK. The CDR3 sequence is CASSFGTGPANYGYTF. DNA for the CDR3: TGTGCCAGCAGTTTCGGGACAGGCCCAGCTAACTATGGCTACACCTTC.

The gene calls are TRBV29-1 and TRBJ2-1, with TRBD1 identical over 8 bases. V was pared by 6 bases and J by 1 base, with 8 bases of the junction left unmatched. Germline lookup yields CDR1 SQVTM and CDR2 ANQGSEA. The length of the CDR3 is 15 residues. DNA for the CDR3: TGCAGCGTCGATAAACAGGGGGGTTCCTACAATGAGCAGTTCTTC. The encoded protein is CSVDKQGGSYNEQFF.

The chain is built from TRBV6-2 or TRBV6-3 and TRBJ1-1, with 10 positions matching TRBD1. The junction had 6 bases not matched to a gene; V was cut back by 7 bases and J by 4 bases. The germline V gene has CDR1 MNHEY and CDR2 SVGEGT. This CDR3 is built from 14 residues. Here the CDR3 reads CASTLTGGITEAFF. CDR3 in DNA: TGTGCCAGCACCCTGACAGGGGGCATCACTGAAGCTTTCTTT.

The chain uses TRBV29-1 and TRBJ1-2; possible D gene TRBD1, 5 bases. V was shortened by 5 bases and J by 6 bases, with 10 bases between the two germline ends. Germline-derived CDR1 and CDR2 are SQVTM and ANQGSEA. The CDR3 extends over 11 amino acids. CDR3 DNA: TGCAGCGTTTCCTCAGGGCATGGCTACACCTTC. It translates to CSVSSGHGYTF.

This clonotype was counted a single time. The chain carries TRBV3-1 and TRBJ2-5; D is undetermined. The germline V and J ends were trimmed by 3 bases and 1 base, with 3 bases remaining between them. The germline V gene has CDR1 LGHDT and CDR2 YNNKEL (reference sequence). This CDR3 has 12 amino acids. This CDR3 reads CASSHSQETQYF. Here the CDR3 DNA reads TGTGCCAGCAGCCATTCCCAAGAGACCCAGTACTTC.